Listed below are T cell receptor beta chains from one sample, sequenced in a study of blood T cell repertoires in COVID-19. Some clones are missing from TCRdb's copy, which holds only in-frame ones; the method was immunoSEQ multiplex PCR. The table records about 110,000 clones, over 80% of them present only once. The source material was peripheral blood. Receptors were obtained from a woman between 65 and 79 years old with acute or convalescent COVID-19. Each CDR3 is given with its conserved first and last residue. Fields, in order: J gene, V gene, D gene, clone size, CDR3 DNA, CDR3 protein. A D gene is named only where the DNA matches it firmly. Size values are once, few and many counts, or a class for expanded clones, and some rows have none.

>TRBJ1-1|TRBV2|-|-
TGTGCCAGCAGTCAGACAGTGAACACTGAAGCTTTCTTT
CASSQTVNTEAFF
>TRBJ1-1|TRBV2|-|-
TGTGCCAGCAGTGGGGGAGGAGTGACTGAAGCTTTCTTT
CASSGGGVTEAFF
>TRBJ2-6|TRBV28|TRBD2|once
TGTGCCAGCAGTTCGGGGGGAACTGGGGCCAACGTCCTGACTTTC
CASSSGGTGANVLTF
>TRBJ1-3|TRBV9|-|-
TGTGCCAGCAGCACACCGGACAGTCCTGGAAACACCATATATTTT
CASSTPDSPGNTIYF
>TRBJ1-4|TRBV7-2|TRBD1|once
TGTGCCAGCAGCTTAGAGGGACAGGGTAAACTGTTTTTT
CASSLEGQGKLFF
>TRBJ1-3|TRBV19|TRBD1|-
TGTGCCAGTAGCCAGGACAGGTTAACTGGAAACACCATATATTTT
CASSQDRLTGNTIYF
>TRBJ2-7|TRBV4-1|-|-
TGCGCCAGCAGCCAAGTACCGGGGAACTCCTACGAGCAGTACTTC
CASSQVPGNSYEQYF
>TRBJ2-7|TRBV15|TRBD2|once
TGTGCCACCAGCAGAGATCTAGCGACTAGCGGGAGTTACGAGCAGTACTTC
CATSRDLATSGSYEQYF
>TRBJ2-2|TRBV18|-|-
TGTGCCAGCTCACCCGGGGTGGCCGGCGCGAACACCGGGGAGCTGTTTTTT
CASSPGVAGANTGELFF
>TRBJ2-2|TRBV4-1|TRBD2|once
TGCGCCAGCAGCGGCACTAGCGGGTTCGGGGAGCTGTTTTTT
CASSGTSGFGELFF
>TRBJ2-2|TRBV6-4|-|-
TGTGCCAGCAAACAGGGACGGAACACCGGGGAGCTGTTTTTT
CASKQGRNTGELFF
>TRBJ2-1|TRBV7-9|-|-
TGTGCCAGCAGCTTAACCCACAGGGCCAATGAGCAGTTCTTC
CASSLTHRANEQFF
>TRBJ1-1|TRBV30|TRBD1|once
TGTGCCTGGAGTGGGGAGGGACAGGGGTTCACTGAAGCTTTCTTT
CAWSGEGQGFTEAFF
>TRBJ1-1|TRBV11-1|-|-
TGTGCCAGCACCCTATCAGGGATGAACACTGAAGCTTTCTTT
CASTLSGMNTEAFF
>TRBJ1-1|TRBV28|TRBD1|-
TGTGCCAGTACAGGGGGGTGGGACACTGAAGCTTTCTTT
CASTGGWDTEAFF
>TRBJ2-7|TRBV3-1/TRBV3-2|TRBD2|-
TGTGCCAGCAGCCAAGCGTGGGGTTTGACGGGAGGGTCTTACGAGCAGTACTTC
CASSQAWGLTGGSYEQYF
>TRBJ2-1|TRBV9|-|-
TGTGCCAGCAGCGTAGGGGTGGAGCTTATAAGCTCCTACAATGAGCAGTTCTTC
CASSVGVELISSYNEQFF
>TRBJ2-7|TRBV5-5|-|-
TGTGCCAGCAGCTTTGGTTGGGGACTGAGCTCCTACGAGCAGTACTTC
CASSFGWGLSSYEQYF
>TRBJ1-1|TRBV5-1|TRBD1|-
TGCGCCAGCAGCTCCACAGGGGGTACAAAGGAAGCTTTCTTT
CASSSTGGTKEAFF
>TRBJ1-1|TRBV2|-|-
TGTGCCAGCAGTGATAGGGGAGGGAACACTGAAGCTTTCTTT
CASSDRGGNTEAFF
>TRBJ1-4|TRBV5-8|-|-
TGTGCCAGCAGCCTGTTTTTAGGGCGGGCTAATGAAAAACTGTTTTTT
CASSLFLGRANEKLFF
>TRBJ1-3|TRBV12-3/TRBV12-4|TRBD1|-
TGTGCCAGCAGGCAGGGGGAGAGAAACACCATATATTTT
CASRQGERNTIYF
>TRBJ1-2|TRBV11-2|-|-
TGTGCCAGCAGTTCTCCTCGTCTGGCAGGCTACACCTTC
CASSSPRLAGYTF
>TRBJ1-2|TRBV5-6|-|-
TGTGCCAGCAGCCCTGACAGGATTCGCTACACCTTC
CASSPDRIRYTF
>TRBJ1-1|TRBV24-1|-|-
TGTGCCACCACGGCAGACTGGAACACTGAAGCTTTCTTT
CATTADWNTEAFF
>TRBJ1-1|TRBV28|TRBD1|-
TGTGCCAGCAGTGCGATAGGGGGCTCGGAGTCGAACACTGAAGCTTTCTTT
CASSAIGGSESNTEAFF
>TRBJ1-5|TRBV19|-|once
TGTGCCAGTAGTATAGGGGCAGGCCCCTATAGCAATCAGCCCCAGCATTTT
CASSIGAGPYSNQPQHF
>TRBJ1-1|TRBV29-1|-|-
TGCAGCGTTGGTGCTGGGGCGGTCACTGAAGCTTTCTTT
CSVGAGAVTEAFF
>TRBJ1-6|TRBV19|-|-
TGTGCCAGTAAATCAGGGAATTCACCCCTCCACTTT
CASKSGNSPLHF
>TRBJ2-4|TRBV7-9|-|-
TGTGCCAGCAGCTTAGTGATGGGGGGTGAAAACATTCAGTACTTC
CASSLVMGGENIQYF
>TRBJ2-7|TRBV14|-|-
TGTGCCAGCAGCCGAACGGGCGAGCAGTACTTC
CASSRTGEQYF
>TRBJ1-6|TRBV28|-|once
TGTGCCACCAAGGTCCCTAGCTCCTATAATTCACCCCTCCACTTT
CATKVPSSYNSPLHF
>TRBJ1-6|TRBV28|-|-
TGTGCCAGCAGTCCGGGGGGAAATAATTCACCCCTCCACTTT
CASSPGGNNSPLHF
>TRBJ1-1|TRBV7-9|-|-
TGTGCCAGCGGTAGGCCCCAGGTCGGGAACACTGAAGCTTTCTTT
CASGRPQVGNTEAFF
>TRBJ1-4|TRBV7-2|TRBD1|-
TGTGCCAGCACCTCAGGGGGCCGTAATGAAAAACTGTTTTTT
CASTSGGRNEKLFF
>TRBJ2-1|TRBV5-1|TRBD1|-
TGCGCCAGCAGCTTGGACAGGGGGTTGAATGAGCAGTTCTTC
CASSLDRGLNEQFF
>TRBJ1-1|TRBV7-2|TRBD1|-
TGTGCCAGCAGCTTATCATTGACAGGGTTGGACACTGAAGCTTTCTTT
CASSLSLTGLDTEAFF
>TRBJ2-1|TRBV5-6|-|-
TGTGCCAGCAGCTTGGTGGGCGGGACCAATGAGCAGTTCTTC
CASSLVGGTNEQFF
>TRBJ2-7|TRBV11-2|-|few
TGTGCCAGCAGTTTTTCGCGTACGTCATGGTATGAGCAGTACTTC
CASSFSRTSWYEQYF
>TRBJ2-2|TRBV12-3/TRBV12-4|-|once
TGTGCCAGCAACCTGACTAGTCCCGGGGAGCTGTTTTTT
CASNLTSPGELFF
>TRBJ2-6|TRBV18|TRBD1|-
TGTGCCAGCTCCCCGACAGGGGCGCAATCTGGGGCCAACGTCCTGACTTTC
CASSPTGAQSGANVLTF
>TRBJ2-7|TRBV6-6|-|-
TGTGCCAGCAGTTACGAACAGCCAAGGAACTACGAGCAGTACTTC
CASSYEQPRNYEQYF
>TRBJ2-1|TRBV11-2|TRBD2|-
TGTGCCAGCAGCTCACTAGCGGGGGCATACAATGAGCAGTTCTTC
CASSSLAGAYNEQFF
>TRBJ1-2|TRBV18|-|few
TGTGCCAGCTCACTAGACCAGGGGTTAAGAGGCTACACCTTC
CASSLDQGLRGYTF
>TRBJ2-5|TRBV20-1|-|-
TGCAGTGCTAGCCACAGGGAGACCCAGTACTTC
CSASHRETQYF
>TRBJ1-5|TRBV24-1|-|-
TGTGCCACCTCACACTCCGGGAGCAATCAGCCCCAGCATTTT
CATSHSGSNQPQHF